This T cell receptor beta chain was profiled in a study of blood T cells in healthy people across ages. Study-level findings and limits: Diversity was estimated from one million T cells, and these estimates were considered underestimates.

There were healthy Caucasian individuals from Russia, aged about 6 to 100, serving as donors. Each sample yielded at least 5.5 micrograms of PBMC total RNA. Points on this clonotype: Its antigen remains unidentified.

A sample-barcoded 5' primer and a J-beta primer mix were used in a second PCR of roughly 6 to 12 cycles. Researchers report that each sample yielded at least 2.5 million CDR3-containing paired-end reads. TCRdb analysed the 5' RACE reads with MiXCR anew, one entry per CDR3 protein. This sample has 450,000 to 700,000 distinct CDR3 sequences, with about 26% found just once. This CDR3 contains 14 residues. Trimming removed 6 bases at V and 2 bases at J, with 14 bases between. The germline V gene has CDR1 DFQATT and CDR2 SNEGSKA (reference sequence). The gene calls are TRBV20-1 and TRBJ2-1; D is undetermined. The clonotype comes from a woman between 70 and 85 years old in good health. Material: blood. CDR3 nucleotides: TGCAGTGCAAAAAAAGGCGGACCCTACAATGAGCAGTTCTTC. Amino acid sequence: CSAKKGGPYNEQFF.